The present TCR beta chain was sequenced within a study of metastatic and nonmetastatic thyroid tumors. Study summary: Peripheral blood and tumor or nodule samples from malignant and benign thyroid patients were compared.

Before thyroid surgery, none of the patients had received any treatment. General study findings and limits: Malignant thyroid tumors reportedly had TCR beta diversity that was significantly higher than in benign nodules, in blood and tumor.

In this sample, this clone turned up many times. Its antigen is undetermined. A read error may explain this, as a much larger clone is one base away. TCRdb re-analyzed the PCR reads through MiXCR. The table lists about 25,000 clones, about 21% of them singletons. Specimen: blood. This sequence originates from a male donor with papillary thyroid cancer or a benign thyroid nodule (not recorded which). Some clones in this sample may be carry-over from other donors' samples.

The CDR3 reads CASSLEGTRYYGYTF. The CDR3 region has the DNA TGTGCCAGCTCACTAGAGGGAACTCGCTACTATGGCTACACCTTC. The chain uses TRBV18 and TRBJ1-2; no firm D call. V was shortened by 4 bases and J by 3 bases, with 15 bases between the two germline ends. The CDR3 is 15 amino acids. Per the germline V gene, CDR1 is KGHSH and CDR2 is LQKENI.